These 18 T cell receptor beta chains were sequenced from one sample in a study of CD8 T cells in ankylosing spondylitis. MiXCR, applied by TCRdb to the 5' RACE reads, yields one record per CDR3 protein. This table has roughly 120,000 distinct CDR3 sequences, about 6.4% appearing once. The sequenced sample was blood, either unsorted or a sorted T cell fraction (not recorded which). All receptors come from a male donor with ankylosing spondylitis or in good health (not recorded which).

Ten or more counts support this clonotype. The rearrangement uses TRBV5-1 and TRBJ1-5; tentatively, D is TRBD1 (5 bases). This CDR3 contains 14 residues. V was clipped by 0 bases and J by 4 bases, with 8 bases between them. Germline-derived CDR1 and CDR2 are SGHRS and YFSETQ. The CDR3 DNA is TGCGCCAGCAGCTTGGAAGGGGAGAATCAGCCCCAGCATTTT. Translating gives CASSLEGENQPQHF.

The chain couples TRBV7-2 to TRBJ2-1, with TRBD2 matching over 7 bases. Germline V lookup: CDR1 SGHTA, CDR2 FQGNSA. Trimming removed 0 bases from V and 0 bases from J; junction bases left unmatched: 5. The CDR3 consists of 17 residues. CDR3: CASSLAASGGSYNEQFF. The DNA of the CDR3 is TGTGCCAGCAGCTTAGCAGCTAGCGGAGGCTCCTACAATGAGCAGTTCTTC.

The chain couples TRBV5-1 to TRBJ2-3, with 8 bases lining up with TRBD1. The CDR3 spans 13 residues. The V gene end was trimmed by 0 bases and the J gene end by 7 bases; junction bases not matched to a gene: 1. Looked up from germline, CDR1 is SGHRS and CDR2 is YFSETQ. CDR3 sequence (DNA): TGCGCCAGCAGCTTGGGACAGGGGAATACGCAGTATTTT. Residues: CASSLGQGNTQYF.

This clonotype was seen repeatedly, ten times or more. V gene TRBV9 combines with J gene TRBJ2-1; no clear D. V gave up 0 bases and J gave up 4 bases, with 2 bases separating them. This CDR3 comprises 12 residues. In germline, CDR1 is SGDLS, CDR2 YYNGEE. CDR3 nucleotide sequence: TGTGCCAGCAGCGTAGTTTACAATGAGCAGTTCTTC. Its translation is CASSVVYNEQFF.

This clonotype was observed many times. This sequence joins TRBV5-1 and TRBJ2-7; possible D gene TRBD1, 5 bases. Germline V CDR1 and CDR2: SGHRS, YFSETQ. V was trimmed by 4 bases and J by 4 bases, leaving 12 bases between them. The CDR3 runs 13 residues. The CDR3 nucleotides read TGCGCCAGCAGCCTAACAGGAGCATACGAGCAGTACTTC. Translated: CASSLTGAYEQYF.

This clonotype was picked up many times. The J gene is TRBJ1-1, the V gene TRBV12-3 or TRBV12-4, with D possibly matching TRBD1 (6 bases). The CDR3 contains 14 residues. Trimming shortened V by 6 bases and J by 6 bases, and 17 bases separated the two germline ends. CDR3 sequence (DNA): TGTGCCAGCAGGTCCCCCCCAGGGGTTCCTGAAGCTTTCTTT. This gives the protein CASRSPPGVPEAFF.

This clonotype was seen repeatedly, ten times or more. The chain uses TRBV20-1 and TRBJ2-2; D gene uncertain. V lost 0 bases and J lost 7, with 3 bases in between. CDR3 length: 11 amino acids. Germline values: CDR1 DFQATT, CDR2 SNEGSKA (reference sequence). The CDR3 region is CSARDYGELFF. The DNA of the CDR3 is TGCAGTGCTAGAGATTACGGGGAGCTGTTTTTT.

This clonotype came up a few times. The V gene is TRBV3-1, the J gene TRBJ2-3, with D unclear. From germline, CDR1 is LGHDT and CDR2 YNNKEL (reference sequence). This CDR3 spans 13 amino acids. The V gene lost 4 bases and the J gene lost 6 bases, with 11 bases spanning the gap. The CDR3 sequence: CASSLDDRDTQYF. CDR3 DNA: TGTGCCAGCAGCCTAGATGACCGGGATACGCAGTATTTT.

This clonotype was seen at least ten times. The rearrangement uses TRBV4-3 and TRBJ2-1, with D unresolved. The CDR3 covers 14 residues. Trimming removed 1 base from V and 1 base from J, with 5 bases in between. From germline, CDR1 is LGHNA and CDR2 YSLEER. The CDR3 here is CASSQGSSYNEQFF. CDR3 nucleotide sequence: TGCGCCAGCAGCCAAGGTTCATCCTACAATGAGCAGTTCTTC.

This clonotype occurred many times. J is TRBJ2-2 and V is TRBV12-3 or TRBV12-4; D unresolved. The CDR3 consists of 14 residues. Trimming stripped 3 bases from V and 4 bases from J, with 9 bases between. The CDR3 nucleotides read TGTGCCAGCAGTTTCGTACCAATCACCGGGGAGCTGTTTTTT. Protein: CASSFVPITGELFF.

This clonotype was counted a few times. This rearrangement joins TRBV30 to TRBJ2-7; the match to TRBD1 covers 8 bases. The germline V gene encodes CDR1 GTSNPN and CDR2 SVGIG (reference sequence). The CDR3 totals 13 residues. V gave up 5 bases and J gave up 3 bases; unmatched junction bases: 6. The CDR3 spells CAWATGVGYEQYF. CDR3 coding DNA: TGTGCCTGGGCGACAGGGGTAGGCTACGAGCAGTACTTC.

This clonotype showed up many times. The rearrangement joins TRBV11-1 to TRBJ2-7; D is possibly TRBD1 or TRBD2 (5 bases each). Trimming removed 0 bases at V and 4 bases at J, with 25 bases between. There are 19 residues in the CDR3. Germline lookup yields CDR1 SGHAT and CDR2 FQDESV (reference sequence). For the CDR3, the DNA is TGTGCCAGCAGCTTAGCGTCTTTAAGGATTGGGGGTCAGGCATACGAGCAGTACTTC. Translating it yields CASSLASLRIGGQAYEQYF.

This rearrangement joins TRBV29-1 to TRBJ2-7, with 7 bases fitting TRBD1. Germline V lookup: CDR1 SQVTM, CDR2 ANQGSEA. The CDR3 spans 12 residues. J was trimmed by 0 bases and V by 4 bases; bases with no gene match: 0. The CDR3 nucleotides read TGCAGCGTTGGGACAGGCTCCTACGAGCAGTACTTC. Translation: CSVGTGSYEQYF.

This clonotype was observed many times. This chain joins TRBV15 and TRBJ1-5; no reliable D call. The CDR3 has 15 amino acids. CDR1 LNHNV and CDR2 YYDKDF come from the germline V gene (reference sequence). Trimming cost V 1 base and J 0 bases, with 7 bases left between them. The CDR3 DNA sequence: TGTGCCACCAGCAGAGGCGGGTATAGCAATCAGCCCCAGCATTTT. Its protein is CATSRGGYSNQPQHF.

The table lists this clonotype with many counts. This rearrangement joins TRBV7-9 to TRBJ2-7; 7 bases are shared with TRBD2. This CDR3 comprises 15 residues. Germline V lookup: CDR1 SEHNR, CDR2 FQNEAQ (reference sequence). J gave up 3 bases and V 5 bases, and 10 bases lay outside the gene matches. CDR3 coding DNA: TGTGCCAGCAGCCGGAGCGGGGTACGTAACTACGAGCAGTACTTC. Protein product: CASSRSGVRNYEQYF.

This clonotype was observed at least ten times. V and J are TRBV7-2 and TRBJ2-1; TRBD2 might be the D (6 bases). Trimming took off 5 bases at V and 7 bases at J, with 21 bases between the two ends. The CDR3 contains 16 residues. Germline lookup yields CDR1 SGHTA and CDR2 FQGNSA. The CDR3 bases are TGTGCCAGCAGCCTGCGAGCGGGTACCTATGGGAATGAGCAGTTCTTC. Its protein product is CASSLRAGTYGNEQFF.

This clonotype was recorded many times. V gene TRBV5-1 combines with J gene TRBJ1-6, with TRBD1 as a possible D gene (5 bases). The CDR3 is made up of 15 amino acids. Germline V gene lookup returns CDR1 SGHRS and CDR2 YFSETQ. V was trimmed by 4 bases and J by 3 bases, leaving 11 bases between them. As DNA, the CDR3 is TGCGCCAGCAGCAAGGGGACTGTCTATAATTCACCCCTCCACTTT. Its translation: CASSKGTVYNSPLHF.

This clonotype was seen at least ten times. The chain employs TRBV6-1 and TRBJ2-7, with D possibly TRBD1 on 5 matching bases. CDR3 length: 17 residues. The germline V gene has CDR1 MNHNS and CDR2 SASEGT. Trimming pared 1 base from V and 0 bases from J, leaving 16 bases between. The CDR3 DNA follows: TGTGCCAGCAGTGAAGTACAAACAGGACACCGCTCCTACGAGCAGTACTTC. Translated: CASSEVQTGHRSYEQYF.